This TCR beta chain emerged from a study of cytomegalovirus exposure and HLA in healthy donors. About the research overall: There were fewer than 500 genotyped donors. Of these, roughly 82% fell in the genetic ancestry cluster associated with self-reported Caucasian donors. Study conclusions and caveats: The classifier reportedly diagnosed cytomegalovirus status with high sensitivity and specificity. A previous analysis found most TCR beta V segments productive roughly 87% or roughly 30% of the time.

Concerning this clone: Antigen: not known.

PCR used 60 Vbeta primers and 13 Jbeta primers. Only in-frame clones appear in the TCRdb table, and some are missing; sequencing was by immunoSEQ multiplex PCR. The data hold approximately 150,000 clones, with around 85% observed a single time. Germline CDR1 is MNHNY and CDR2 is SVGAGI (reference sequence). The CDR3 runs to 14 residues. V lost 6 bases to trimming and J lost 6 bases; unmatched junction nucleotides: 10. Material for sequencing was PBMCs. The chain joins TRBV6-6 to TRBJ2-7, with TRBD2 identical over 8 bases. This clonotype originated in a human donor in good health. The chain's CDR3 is CASRIGTSRFEQYF. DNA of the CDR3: TGTGCCAGCAGAATCGGGACTAGTAGGTTCGAGCAGTACTTC.